This is a list of T cell receptor beta chains from one sample in a study of cytomegalovirus exposure and HLA in healthy donors. The data were produced by immunoSEQ multiplex PCR, yet TCRdb's version contains in-frame clones alone and is incomplete. The sample yields more than 150,000 clones, 77% seen once. Sequenced: PBMCs. The origin of the receptors is a man between 18 and 35 years old in good health and CMV-seronegative. The CDR3 runs from the conserved cysteine through the conserved F or W. Each record gives: clone size, J gene, V gene, D gene, CDR3 DNA, CDR3 protein. The D gene is left open where the match is weak. Clone size is shown for a subset of rows, as once, few, many or a class of expanded clone.

size: -
J: TRBJ2-3
V: TRBV27
D: TRBD2
DNA: TGTGCCAGCAGTTCCCTGGGGGGGAGAAGCACAGATACGCAGTATTTT
CDR3: CASSSLGGRSTDTQYF

size: once
J: TRBJ2-1
V: TRBV4-1
D: TRBD2
DNA: TGCGCCAGCAGCCTACCACGGGAGGGGGTGACCGCTGAGCAGTTCTTC
CDR3: CASSLPREGVTAEQFF

size: few
J: TRBJ1-1
V: TRBV4-3
D: -
DNA: TGCGCCAGCAGCCAAGATGTGCGGGGGCCCACTGAAGCTTTCTTT
CDR3: CASSQDVRGPTEAFF

size: -
J: TRBJ2-7
V: TRBV5-4
D: -
DNA: TGTGCCAGCAGCCGTAGCGGAAGTGAGCAGTACTTC
CDR3: CASSRSGSEQYF

size: -
J: TRBJ2-5
V: TRBV6-5
D: TRBD1
DNA: TGTGCCAGCAAAGACAGGGGGCCCCAAGAGACCCAGTACTTC
CDR3: CASKDRGPQETQYF

size: -
J: TRBJ2-5
V: TRBV5-1
D: -
DNA: TGCGCCAGCAGCTTATCTTTGGCTAGCATGGAGACCCAGTACTTC
CDR3: CASSLSLASMETQYF

size: -
J: TRBJ1-1
V: TRBV19
D: TRBD1
DNA: TGTGCCAGTAGTATACGGACAGGGAACACTGAAGCTTTCTTT
CDR3: CASSIRTGNTEAFF

size: -
J: TRBJ2-7
V: TRBV9
D: TRBD2
DNA: TGTGCCAGCAGCGCCGAAATGACTAGCAACGAGCAGTACTTC
CDR3: CASSAEMTSNEQYF

size: -
J: TRBJ2-3
V: TRBV5-4
D: -
DNA: TGTGCCAGCAGCCAAGACTTACCTAGCACAGATACGCAGTATTTT
CDR3: CASSQDLPSTDTQYF

size: -
J: TRBJ1-1
V: TRBV4-1
D: TRBD1
DNA: TGCGCCAGCAGCCACGACAGGGACCTCATGAACACTGAAGCTTTCTTT
CDR3: CASSHDRDLMNTEAFF

size: -
J: TRBJ2-7
V: TRBV5-1
D: -
DNA: TGCGCCAGCAGCTTCGCAGGGGTGAGTGACGAGCAGTACTTC
CDR3: CASSFAGVSDEQYF

size: -
J: TRBJ2-1
V: TRBV29-1
D: TRBD2
DNA: TGCAGCGTTAGTAGCGGGAGGAGCTCCTACAATGAGCAGTTCTTC
CDR3: CSVSSGRSSYNEQFF

size: -
J: TRBJ2-7
V: TRBV6-5
D: TRBD1
DNA: TGTGCCAGCAGTAGCCAGGGGGCGCGATCCTACGAGCAGTACTTC
CDR3: CASSSQGARSYEQYF

size: -
J: TRBJ2-2
V: TRBV7-3
D: TRBD2
DNA: TGTGCCAGCAGCCAAGCGGGGGGGAACACCGGGGAGCTGTTTTTT
CDR3: CASSQAGGNTGELFF

size: once
J: TRBJ2-1
V: TRBV29-1
D: TRBD2
DNA: TGCAGCGTTGAAGGCCGTAGCGGGAGGTGGGGCAATGAGCAGTTCTTC
CDR3: CSVEGRSGRWGNEQFF

size: -
J: TRBJ2-2
V: TRBV19
D: TRBD2
DNA: TGTGCCAGTAGTATAACTAGCGGGGGGGCCTTCACCGGGGAGCTGTTTTTT
CDR3: CASSITSGGAFTGELFF

size: few
J: TRBJ1-1
V: TRBV18
D: -
DNA: TGTGCCAGCTCACCACCGGAGGGGACGACTGAAGCTTTCTTT
CDR3: CASSPPEGTTEAFF

size: -
J: TRBJ2-5
V: TRBV4-3
D: -
DNA: TGCGCCAGCAGCCAAGAACCTAGGGGGACCCAGTACTTC
CDR3: CASSQEPRGTQYF

size: -
J: TRBJ2-7
V: TRBV9
D: TRBD2
DNA: TGTGCCAGCAGCGTAGGGGCTAGCGGGAGCCGTGAGCAGTACTTC
CDR3: CASSVGASGSREQYF

size: -
J: TRBJ2-7
V: TRBV29-1
D: -
DNA: TGCAGCGTTCGGTTCATTACCTACGAGCAGTACTTC
CDR3: CSVRFITYEQYF

size: -
J: TRBJ2-1
V: TRBV11-3
D: -
DNA: TGTGCCAGCAGCTTTGTAGGGGGAGGGCCAGGGGAGCAGTTCTTC
CDR3: CASSFVGGGPGEQFF

size: -
J: TRBJ1-3
V: TRBV4-1
D: -
DNA: TGCGCCAGCAGCCAGACAGCCTCTGGAAACACCATATATTTT
CDR3: CASSQTASGNTIYF

size: -
J: TRBJ2-7
V: TRBV18
D: TRBD1
DNA: TGTGCCAGCTCACAAGGACAGGGCGGCGACGAGCAGTACTTC
CDR3: CASSQGQGGDEQYF

size: -
J: TRBJ1-4
V: TRBV6-5
D: -
DNA: TGTGCCAGCAGTTACACAGTTGGTGAAAAACTGTTTTTT
CDR3: CASSYTVGEKLFF

size: -
J: TRBJ1-5
V: TRBV6-5
D: TRBD1
DNA: TGTGCCAGCAGTAGGACAGGGGTCGGGCAGCCCCAGCATTTT
CDR3: CASSRTGVGQPQHF

size: -
J: TRBJ2-5
V: TRBV18
D: TRBD2
DNA: TGTGCCAGCTCACCACTCCCGAAGACTAGCGGGAGACTAGAGACCCAGTACTTC
CDR3: CASSPLPKTSGRLETQYF

size: -
J: TRBJ1-1
V: TRBV30
D: TRBD1
DNA: TGTGCCTGGAACCCCCCGGGCAGGGGGAGTGAAGCTTTCTTT
CDR3: CAWNPPGRGSEAFF

size: -
J: TRBJ1-1
V: TRBV25-1
D: -
DNA: TGTGCCAGCAGATCGGGGTTCCTCGAAGCTTTCTTT
CDR3: CASRSGFLEAFF

size: -
J: TRBJ1-2
V: TRBV19
D: -
DNA: TGTGCCAGTAGTATATTGGACAGCTCCAACCATGGCTACACCTTC
CDR3: CASSILDSSNHGYTF

size: -
J: TRBJ2-7
V: TRBV25-1
D: TRBD1
DNA: TGTGCCAGCAGTGAGACAGGGGGACGCGCCTACGAGCAGTACTTC
CDR3: CASSETGGRAYEQYF

size: -
J: TRBJ1-3
V: TRBV9
D: -
DNA: TGTGCCAGCACCCCAGGGGTCGGGCAGGGTTTAGGAAACACCATATATTTT
CDR3: CASTPGVGQGLGNTIYF

size: -
J: TRBJ2-2
V: TRBV9
D: -
DNA: TGTGCCAGCAGCGTAGCCCATAACACCGGGGAGCTGTTTTTT
CDR3: CASSVAHNTGELFF

size: once
J: TRBJ2-2
V: TRBV6-1
D: -
DNA: TGTGCCAGCAGTGAAGCTGGGGAGGGGGAGCTGTTTTTT
CDR3: CASSEAGEGELFF

size: -
J: TRBJ2-7
V: TRBV7-9
D: -
DNA: TGTGCCAGCAGCTTAGGAGGCGGCCCCTACGAGCAGTACTTC
CDR3: CASSLGGGPYEQYF

size: -
J: TRBJ2-7
V: TRBV20-1
D: -
DNA: TGCAGTGCCAGGAAAGACTACGAGCAGTACTTC
CDR3: CSARKDYEQYF

size: -
J: TRBJ2-1
V: TRBV7-9
D: TRBD2
DNA: TGTGCCAGCAGCCGCGGGGGGGCCGTCTACAATGAGCAGTTCTTC
CDR3: CASSRGGAVYNEQFF

size: once
J: TRBJ1-4
V: TRBV7-9
D: TRBD1
DNA: TGTGCCAGCAGCTTCGGACAGGGAGGGAATGAAAAACTGTTTTTT
CDR3: CASSFGQGGNEKLFF

size: -
J: TRBJ2-7
V: TRBV7-6
D: TRBD2
DNA: TGTGCCAGCAGCTTAAGAGCGGGAGGGCCCCACGAGCAGTACTTC
CDR3: CASSLRAGGPHEQYF

size: -
J: TRBJ2-1
V: TRBV9
D: TRBD2
DNA: TGTGCCAGCAGCCTCGGACCGGGACTAGGAGGGGGGCAGTTCTTC
CDR3: CASSLGPGLGGGQFF

size: -
J: TRBJ2-3
V: TRBV5-6
D: TRBD2
DNA: TGTGCCAGCAGCGGGAGCGGGGGGCCGGACACGCAGTATTTT
CDR3: CASSGSGGPDTQYF

size: few
J: TRBJ1-6
V: TRBV5-6
D: TRBD1
DNA: TGTGCCAGCAGCTCGCCGGGACAGGGGAATTCACCCCTCCACTTT
CDR3: CASSSPGQGNSPLHF

size: -
J: TRBJ2-1
V: TRBV4-3
D: -
DNA: TGCGCCAGCAGCCCACGTCCTCCGTCGGCAGGGTACAATGAGCAGTTCTTC
CDR3: CASSPRPPSAGYNEQFF